This T cell receptor (beta chain) was identified during a study of blood T cell repertoires in COVID-19. Study-wide background: T cells, B-cell-depleted T cells, or PBMCs provided the cDNA or gDNA that served as material.

In the original workflow: Using reference gene primer amplification, nucleated cell counts were estimated. Profiled with immunoSEQ multiplex PCR; TCRdb holds only in-frame clones, not every one. That table is the source of V, J and clone size, and D and trimming were worked out from the DNA. This repertoire shows some 220,000 clones, under 90% found once; its top ten account for 15% to 20%. V shed 4 bases and J shed 4 bases, with 17 bases lying between them. CDR1 and CDR2 from the germline V gene are SGDLS and YYNGEE. The length of the CDR3 is 15 residues. This clone occurred once. The TCR sequence derives from a woman of 80 years or more with active or convalescent COVID-19. Source material: peripheral blood. The rearrangement uses TRBV9 and TRBJ1-1; tentative D call: TRBD1 (5 bases). The CDR3, as DNA: TGTGCCAGCAGCTCCCTGGGGGAGGGGAGCACTGAAGCTTTCTTT. Translated, it gives CASSSLGEGSTEAFF.